The sequence of this TCR beta chain was determined in a study of CXCR3-negative and CXCR3-positive naive CD8 T cells. Study at large: A total of 150 million or so TRB reads was generated, with about 1.5 +/- 0.3 million per library. General study points: In naive cells, CXCR3-negative and CXCR3-positive subsets had similar TRBV-TRBJ usage; memory cells differed. Higher TRB CDR3 hydrophobicity marked CXCR3-positive naive cells relative to CXCR3-negative naive cells.

Germline CDR1 is ENHRY and CDR2 is SYGVKD. CDR3 length: 14 residues. Remarks on this clonotype: Its antigen is undetermined.

The sorting of each CD8+ T cell subset was done in triplicate, at 300,000 cells each. cDNA libraries for TRB were generated by 5' RACE incorporating UMI labels. TCRdb re-called the 5' RACE reads; every CDR3 protein appears as one record, without DNA. The sample holds around 160,000 distinct CDR3 sequences. Sequencing used naive CXCR3+ CD8+ T cells from blood. Stated subset: CD45RO-CCR7+CD27+CD95- naive CD8+ T cells expressing CXCR3 (TNR3+). The rearrangement joins TRBV10-3 to TRBJ2-7; the TCRdb call, TRBD1, lacks DNA for checking. The TCR was taken from a human donor in good health. Some clones in this sample may be carry-over from other donors' samples. The CDR3: CAISESKWGDEQYF.